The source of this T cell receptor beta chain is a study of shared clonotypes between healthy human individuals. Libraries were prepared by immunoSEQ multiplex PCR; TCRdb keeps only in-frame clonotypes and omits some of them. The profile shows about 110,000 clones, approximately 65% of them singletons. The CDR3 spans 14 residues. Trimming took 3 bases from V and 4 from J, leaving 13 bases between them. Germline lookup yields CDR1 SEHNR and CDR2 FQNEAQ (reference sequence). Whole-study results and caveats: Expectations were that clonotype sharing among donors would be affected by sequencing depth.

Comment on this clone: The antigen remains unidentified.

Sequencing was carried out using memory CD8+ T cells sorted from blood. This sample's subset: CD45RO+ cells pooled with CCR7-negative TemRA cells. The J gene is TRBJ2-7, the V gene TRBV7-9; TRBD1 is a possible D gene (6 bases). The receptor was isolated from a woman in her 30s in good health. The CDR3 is CASSFVQGIYEQYF. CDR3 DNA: TGTGCCAGCAGCTTTGTACAGGGTATTTACGAGCAGTACTTC. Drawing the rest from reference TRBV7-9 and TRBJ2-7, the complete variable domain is DTGVSQNPRHKITKRGQNVTFRCDPISEHNRLYWYRQTLGQGPEFLTYFQNEAQLEKSRLLSDRFSAERPKGSFSTLEIQRTEQGDSAMYLCASSFVQGIYEQYFGPGTRLTVT.